One and the same sample provided the 8 T cell receptor beta chains below, sequenced in a study of T cell responses to AZD1222 COVID-19 vaccine. Some clones are missing from TCRdb's copy, which holds only in-frame ones; the method was immunoSEQ multiplex PCR. Among 60,000 or so clones listed, more than 65% were seen once. This material consisted of peripheral blood, taken on day 0 of AZD1222 vaccination. All receptors derive from an adult in good health.

V gene TRBV5-4 combines with J gene TRBJ2-7, with D maybe TRBD2 (5 bases). V shed 3 bases and J shed 2 bases, with 15 bases lying between them. Germline-derived CDR1 and CDR2 are SGHNT and YYREEE (reference sequence). The CDR3 is made up of 15 amino acids. The CDR3 DNA sequence: TGTGCCAGCAGCTACGGCCCAGAGGGCACCTACGAGCAGTACTTC. Amino acid sequence: CASSYGPEGTYEQYF.

V is TRBV10-3 and J is TRBJ1-4, with 7 nucleotides matching TRBD1. Germline values: CDR1 ENHRY, CDR2 SYGVKD. There are 15 residues in the CDR3. The junction had 9 bases not matched to a gene; V was cut back by 3 bases and J by 8 bases. CDR3 amino acids: CAISDNRGEREKLFF. In DNA form, the CDR3 reads TGTGCCATCAGTGATAACAGGGGAGAAAGGGAAAAACTGTTTTTT.

The V call is TRBV9, the J call TRBJ1-1; D not certain. The CDR3 is 13 residues long. The V gene lost 4 bases and the J gene lost 3 bases, with 10 bases spanning the gap. Per the germline V gene, CDR1 is SGDLS and CDR2 is YYNGEE. The CDR3 is CASSPYWDTEAFF. CDR3 nucleotide sequence: TGTGCCAGCAGCCCCTATTGGGACACTGAAGCTTTCTTT.

J is TRBJ2-3 and V is TRBV19; 8 nucleotides agree with TRBD2. The length of the CDR3 is 15 residues. Germline V gene data show CDR1 as LNHDA and CDR2 as SQIVND (reference sequence). Losses at the gene ends were 8 bases for V and 2 bases for J; bases not matched to a gene: 9. Here the CDR3 DNA reads TGTGCCAGTGTTATCGCGGGAGGCTCCACAGATACGCAGTATTTT. Translated, it gives CASVIAGGSTDTQYF.

This clone was seen only a few times. The rearrangement uses TRBV9 and TRBJ1-2; D ambiguous. The germline gives CDR1 SGDLS, CDR2 YYNGEE. The CDR3 runs 12 residues. Between the trimmed V and J ends, which lost 4 bases and 7 bases, there was a span of 11 bases. DNA for the CDR3: TGTGCCAGCAGCTTTGGACTGGGTGGCTACACCTTC. Translating it yields CASSFGLGGYTF.

The V gene is TRBV30, the J gene TRBJ1-2; D unclear. CDR1 GTSNPN and CDR2 SVGIG come from the germline V gene (reference sequence). This CDR3 region has 11 residues. Trimming shortened V by 5 bases and J by 2 bases, and 6 bases separated the two germline ends. CDR3 residues: CAWQENYGYTF. The CDR3 DNA reads TGTGCCTGGCAGGAGAACTATGGCTACACCTTC.

In its sample, this clone was seen once. V and J are TRBV5-4 and TRBJ1-4; D is unclear. Germline lookup yields CDR1 SGHNT and CDR2 YYREEE (reference sequence). The CDR3 runs to 13 residues. Trimming stripped 4 bases from V and 4 bases from J, with 8 bases between. The CDR3 loop reads CASSPQSNEKLFF. The CDR3 nucleotides are TGTGCCAGCAGCCCTCAGAGTAATGAAAAACTGTTTTTT.

The chain uses TRBV12-3 or TRBV12-4 and TRBJ1-2; D uncertain. V lost 3 bases, J lost 8 bases, and 10 bases lay in between. CDR3 length equals 12 residues. The CDR3 sequence: CASSFARGGYTF. The DNA of the CDR3 is TGTGCCAGCAGTTTTGCACGAGGGGGCTACACCTTC.